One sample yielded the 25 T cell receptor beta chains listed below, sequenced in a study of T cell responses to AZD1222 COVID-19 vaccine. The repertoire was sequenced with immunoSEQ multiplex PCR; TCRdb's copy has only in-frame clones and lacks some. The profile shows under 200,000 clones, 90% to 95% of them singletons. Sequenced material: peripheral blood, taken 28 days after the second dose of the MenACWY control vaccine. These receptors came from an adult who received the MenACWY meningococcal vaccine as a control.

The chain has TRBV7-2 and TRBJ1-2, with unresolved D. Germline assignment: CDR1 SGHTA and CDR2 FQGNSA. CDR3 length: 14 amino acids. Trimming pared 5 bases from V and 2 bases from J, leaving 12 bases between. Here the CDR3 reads CASSLAQQNYGYTF. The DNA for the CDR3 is TGTGCCAGCAGCCTGGCGCAACAGAACTATGGCTACACCTTC.

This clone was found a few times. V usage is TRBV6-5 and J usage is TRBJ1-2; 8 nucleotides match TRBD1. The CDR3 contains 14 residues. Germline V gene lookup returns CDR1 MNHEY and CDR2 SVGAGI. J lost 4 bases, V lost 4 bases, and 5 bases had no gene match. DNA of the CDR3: TGTGCCAGCAGTTTTGGACAGGGTACCTATGGCTACACCTTC. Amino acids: CASSFGQGTYGYTF.

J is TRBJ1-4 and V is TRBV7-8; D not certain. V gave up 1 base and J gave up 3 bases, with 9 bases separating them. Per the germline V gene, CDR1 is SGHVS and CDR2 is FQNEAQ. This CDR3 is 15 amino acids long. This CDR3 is CASSLERGPNEKLFF. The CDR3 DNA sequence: TGTGCCAGCAGCTTAGAACGGGGTCCTAATGAAAAACTGTTTTTT.

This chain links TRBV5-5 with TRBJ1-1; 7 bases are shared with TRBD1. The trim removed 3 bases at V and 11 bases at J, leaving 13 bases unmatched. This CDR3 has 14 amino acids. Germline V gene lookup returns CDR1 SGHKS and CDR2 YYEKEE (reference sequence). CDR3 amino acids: CASSWQAGGGSAFF. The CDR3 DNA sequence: TGTGCCAGCAGCTGGCAGGCAGGGGGTGGTTCGGCTTTCTTT.

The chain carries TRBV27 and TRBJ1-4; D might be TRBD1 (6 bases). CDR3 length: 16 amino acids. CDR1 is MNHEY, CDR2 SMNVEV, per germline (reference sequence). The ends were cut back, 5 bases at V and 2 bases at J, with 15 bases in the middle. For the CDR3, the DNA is TGTGCCAGCAGTATTACTCAGGGGTTGACTAATGAAAAACTGTTTTTT. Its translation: CASSITQGLTNEKLFF.

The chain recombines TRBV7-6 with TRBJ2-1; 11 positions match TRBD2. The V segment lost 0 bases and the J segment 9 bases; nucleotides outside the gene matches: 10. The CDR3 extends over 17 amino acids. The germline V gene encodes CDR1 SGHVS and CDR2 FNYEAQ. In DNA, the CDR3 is TGTGCCAGCAGCTTAGCGCAGAGTAGCGGGAGGGGAAGTGAGCAGTTCTTC. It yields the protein CASSLAQSSGRGSEQFF.

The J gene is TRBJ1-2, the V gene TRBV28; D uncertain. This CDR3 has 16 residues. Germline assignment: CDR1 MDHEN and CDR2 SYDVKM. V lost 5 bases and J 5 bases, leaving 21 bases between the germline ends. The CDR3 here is CASSPPSPLERYGYTF. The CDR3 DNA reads TGTGCCAGCAGTCCCCCCTCTCCATTGGAACGGTATGGCTACACCTTC.

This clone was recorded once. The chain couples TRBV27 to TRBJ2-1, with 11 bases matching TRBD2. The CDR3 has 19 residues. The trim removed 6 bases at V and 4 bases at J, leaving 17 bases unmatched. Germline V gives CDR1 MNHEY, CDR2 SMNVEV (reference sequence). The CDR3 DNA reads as TGTGCCAGCAGGATTATTAGCGGGAGGGGTTCTTGGGGGTACAATGAGCAGTTCTTC. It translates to CASRIISGRGSWGYNEQFF.

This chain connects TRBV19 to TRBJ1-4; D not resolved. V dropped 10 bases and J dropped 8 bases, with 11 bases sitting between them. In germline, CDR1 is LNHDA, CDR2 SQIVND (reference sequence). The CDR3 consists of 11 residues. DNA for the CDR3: TGTGCCACCCGGGAAGGGGAAAAACTGTTTTTT. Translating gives CATREGEKLFF.

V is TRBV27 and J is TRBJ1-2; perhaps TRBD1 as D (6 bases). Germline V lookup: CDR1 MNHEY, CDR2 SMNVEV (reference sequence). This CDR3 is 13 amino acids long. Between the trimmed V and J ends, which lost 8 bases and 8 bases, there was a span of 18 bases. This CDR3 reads CASGPRGLIGYTF. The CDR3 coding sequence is TGTGCCAGCGGACCCCGGGGGCTGATCGGCTACACCTTC.

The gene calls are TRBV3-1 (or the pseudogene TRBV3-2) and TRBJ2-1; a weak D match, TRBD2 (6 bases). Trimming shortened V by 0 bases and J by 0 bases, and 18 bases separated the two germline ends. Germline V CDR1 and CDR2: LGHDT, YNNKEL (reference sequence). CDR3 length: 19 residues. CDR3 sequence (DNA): TGTGCCAGCAGCCAAGATCCCCACCTCGCGGGACTCTCCTACAATGAGCAGTTCTTC. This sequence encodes CASSQDPHLAGLSYNEQFF.

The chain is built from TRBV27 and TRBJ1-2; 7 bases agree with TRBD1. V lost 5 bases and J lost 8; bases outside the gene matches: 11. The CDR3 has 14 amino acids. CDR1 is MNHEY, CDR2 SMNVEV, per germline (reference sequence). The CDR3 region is CASSPTGPRGGYTF. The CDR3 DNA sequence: TGTGCCAGCAGTCCGACAGGGCCGCGTGGAGGCTACACCTTC.

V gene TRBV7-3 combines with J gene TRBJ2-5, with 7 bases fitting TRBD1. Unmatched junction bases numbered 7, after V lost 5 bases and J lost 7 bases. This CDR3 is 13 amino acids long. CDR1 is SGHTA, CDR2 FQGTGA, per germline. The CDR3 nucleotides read TGTGCCAGCAGCACCAGGGACAGAGGGACCCAGTACTTC. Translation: CASSTRDRGTQYF.

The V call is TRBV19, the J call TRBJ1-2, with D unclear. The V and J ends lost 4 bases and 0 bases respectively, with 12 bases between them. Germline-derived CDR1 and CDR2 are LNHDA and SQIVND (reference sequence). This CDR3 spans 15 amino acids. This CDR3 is CASSTPVLSNYGYTF. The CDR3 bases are TGTGCCAGTAGTACCCCGGTCCTCTCTAACTATGGCTACACCTTC.

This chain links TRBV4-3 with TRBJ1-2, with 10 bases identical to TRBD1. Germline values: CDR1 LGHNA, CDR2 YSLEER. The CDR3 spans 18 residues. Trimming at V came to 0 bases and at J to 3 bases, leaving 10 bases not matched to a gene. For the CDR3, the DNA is TGCGCCAGCAGCCAAGAACGGGACAGGGGCCCACTCGACTATGGCTACACCTTC. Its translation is CASSQERDRGPLDYGYTF.

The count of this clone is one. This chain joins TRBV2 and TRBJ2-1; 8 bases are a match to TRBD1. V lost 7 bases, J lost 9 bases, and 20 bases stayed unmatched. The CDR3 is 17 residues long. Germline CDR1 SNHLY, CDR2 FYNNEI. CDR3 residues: CASNHLGQGTYVSEQFF. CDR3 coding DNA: TGTGCCAGCAATCATCTAGGACAGGGAACTTACGTTAGTGAGCAGTTCTTC.

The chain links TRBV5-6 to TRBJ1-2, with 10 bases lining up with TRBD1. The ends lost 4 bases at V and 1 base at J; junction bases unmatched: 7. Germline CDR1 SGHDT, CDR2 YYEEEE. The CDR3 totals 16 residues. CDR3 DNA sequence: TGTGCCAGCAGCCAAACCGGGACAGGGGTTAACTATGGCTACACCTTC. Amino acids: CASSQTGTGVNYGYTF.

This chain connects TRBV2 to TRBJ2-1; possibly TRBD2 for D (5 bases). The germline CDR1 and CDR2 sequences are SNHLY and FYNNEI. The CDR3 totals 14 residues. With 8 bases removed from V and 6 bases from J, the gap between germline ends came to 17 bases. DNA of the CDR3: TGTGCCAGCGGGCTTGGACTCTCTGTCAATGAGCAGTTCTTC. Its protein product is CASGLGLSVNEQFF.

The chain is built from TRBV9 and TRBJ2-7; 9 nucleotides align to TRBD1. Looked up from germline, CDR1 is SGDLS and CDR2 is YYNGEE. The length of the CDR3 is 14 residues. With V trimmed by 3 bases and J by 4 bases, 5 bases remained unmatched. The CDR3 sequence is CASSARDREYEQYF. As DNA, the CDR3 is TGTGCCAGCAGCGCTCGGGACAGGGAGTACGAGCAGTACTTC.

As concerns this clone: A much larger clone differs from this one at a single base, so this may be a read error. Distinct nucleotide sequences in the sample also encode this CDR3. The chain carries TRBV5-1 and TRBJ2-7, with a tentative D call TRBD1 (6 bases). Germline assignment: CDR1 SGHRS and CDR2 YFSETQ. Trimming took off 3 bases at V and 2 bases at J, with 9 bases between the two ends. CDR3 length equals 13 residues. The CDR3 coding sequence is TGCGCCAGCAGCTGGGACAAAGCCTACGAGCAGTACTTC. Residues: CASSWDKAYEQYF.

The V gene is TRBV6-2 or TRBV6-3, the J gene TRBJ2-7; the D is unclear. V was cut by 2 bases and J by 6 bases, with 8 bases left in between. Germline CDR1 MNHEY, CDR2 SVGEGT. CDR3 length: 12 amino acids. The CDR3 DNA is TGTGCCAGCAGTTACAGGGTATCCGAGCAGTACTTC. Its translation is CASSYRVSEQYF.

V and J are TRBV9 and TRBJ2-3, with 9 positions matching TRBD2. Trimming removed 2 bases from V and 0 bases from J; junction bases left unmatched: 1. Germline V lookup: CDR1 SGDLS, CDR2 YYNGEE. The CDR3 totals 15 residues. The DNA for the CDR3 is TGTGCCAGCAGCGTCCTAGCGGGAAGCACAGATACGCAGTATTTT. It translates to CASSVLAGSTDTQYF.

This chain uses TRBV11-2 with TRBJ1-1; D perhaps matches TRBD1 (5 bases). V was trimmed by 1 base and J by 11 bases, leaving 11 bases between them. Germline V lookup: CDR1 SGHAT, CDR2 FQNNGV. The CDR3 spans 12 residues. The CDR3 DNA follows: TGTGCCAGCAGCTTAGGGGGCAGGGTGGCTTTCTTT. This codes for CASSLGGRVAFF.

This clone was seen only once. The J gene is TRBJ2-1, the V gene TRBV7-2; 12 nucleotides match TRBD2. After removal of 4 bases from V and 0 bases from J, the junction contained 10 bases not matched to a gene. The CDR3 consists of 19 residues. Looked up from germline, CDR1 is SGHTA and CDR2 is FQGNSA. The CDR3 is CASSSHGLAGSTSYNEQFF. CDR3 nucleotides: TGTGCCAGCAGCTCCCATGGACTAGCGGGGTCAACCTCCTACAATGAGCAGTTCTTC.

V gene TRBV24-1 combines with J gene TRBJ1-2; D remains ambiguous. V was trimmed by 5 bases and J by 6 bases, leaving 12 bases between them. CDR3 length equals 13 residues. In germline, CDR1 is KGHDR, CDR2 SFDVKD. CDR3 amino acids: CATSGSGIDGYTF. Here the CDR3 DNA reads TGTGCCACCAGTGGTTCGGGAATAGATGGCTACACCTTC.